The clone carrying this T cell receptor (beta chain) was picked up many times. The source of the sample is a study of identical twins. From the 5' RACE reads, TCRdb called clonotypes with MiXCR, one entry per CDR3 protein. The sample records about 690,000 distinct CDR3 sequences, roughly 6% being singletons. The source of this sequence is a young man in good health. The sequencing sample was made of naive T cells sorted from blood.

CDR3 amino acids: CASNRRAEPRTQYF. Written as DNA, the CDR3 is TGTGCCAGTAATCGCAGGGCGGAACCGAGAACCCAGTACTTC. This chain links TRBV19 with TRBJ2-5, with D perhaps matching TRBD1 (5 bases). The germline gives CDR1 LNHDA, CDR2 SQIVND (reference sequence). The CDR3 covers 14 residues. V was clipped by 7 bases and J by 8 bases, with 20 bases between them.